Here is one T cell receptor beta chain with its context. This CDR3 region has 15 residues. Germline CDR1 and CDR2: MNHNS and SASEGT. Trimming left V 2 bases short and J 4 bases short, with 14 bases between. This sample is part of a study of T cell responses to AZD1222 COVID-19 vaccine. The protocol was immunoSEQ multiplex PCR, while the TCRdb copy is restricted to in-frame clones and leaves out a portion. Of approximately 110,000 clones listed, more than 85% are singletons. Sequences were derived from peripheral blood, sampled on day 0 of AZD1222 vaccination. The TCR was taken from an adult in good health. This chain connects TRBV6-1 to TRBJ1-2; tentative D call: TRBD1 (5 bases). This CDR3 reads CASSERDPGGYGYTF. CDR3 DNA sequence: TGTGCCAGCAGTGAAAGGGACCCGGGGGGCTATGGCTACACCTTC.